One T cell receptor (beta chain) is described in this entry. Sorted-subset replicate PCRs used around 200 ng of genomic DNA. This amount corresponded to approximately 30,000 T cell genomes. Profiling relied on immunoSEQ multiplex PCR, and the TCRdb table lists in-frame clones only, not all of them. Among approximately 700,000 clones listed, 60% to 75% were seen once. These data originate in a study of shared clonotypes between healthy human individuals. Overall study context: The study used three CD4 naive, three CD4 memory, two CD8 naive and one CD8 memory plate per donor.

Material for sequencing was memory CD4+ T cells sorted from blood. The sample's subset: CD45RA-negative fraction. The origin of this receptor is a woman aged 25 to 45 in good health.

CDR3 DNA: TGTGCCAGCAGCCCTTGGACGCAACTAGCGGGATACGAGCAGTACTTC. Protein sequence: CASSPWTQLAGYEQYF. The chain combines TRBV6-6 with TRBJ2-7, with 10 bases fitting TRBD2. From germline, CDR1 is MNHNY and CDR2 SVGAGI (reference sequence). The V gene end was trimmed by 6 bases and the J gene end by 4 bases; junction bases not matched to a gene: 12. The length of the CDR3 is 16 residues.